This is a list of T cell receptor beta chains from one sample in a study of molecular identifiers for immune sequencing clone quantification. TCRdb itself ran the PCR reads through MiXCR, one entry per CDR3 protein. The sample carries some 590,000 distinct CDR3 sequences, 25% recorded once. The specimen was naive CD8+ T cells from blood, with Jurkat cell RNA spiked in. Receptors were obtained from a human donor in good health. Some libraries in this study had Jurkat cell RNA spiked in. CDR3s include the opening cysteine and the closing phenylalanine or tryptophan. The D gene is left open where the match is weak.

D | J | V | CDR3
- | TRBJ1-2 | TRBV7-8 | CASGLAWAVGSDYGYTF
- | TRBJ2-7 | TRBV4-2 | CASSQARDLSYEQYF
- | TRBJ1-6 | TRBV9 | CASRGPSWPLHF
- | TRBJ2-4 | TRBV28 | CASIQSGARAKNIQYF
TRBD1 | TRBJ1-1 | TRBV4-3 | CASSQVWEGADTEAFF
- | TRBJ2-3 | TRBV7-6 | CASSGASRGTDTQYF
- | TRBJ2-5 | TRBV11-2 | CASRQTIAQPQYF
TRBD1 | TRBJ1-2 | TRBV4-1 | CASSRDRVNYGYTF
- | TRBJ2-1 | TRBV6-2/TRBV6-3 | CASSRGPPVDEQFF
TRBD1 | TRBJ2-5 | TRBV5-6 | CASSWGTGATQYF
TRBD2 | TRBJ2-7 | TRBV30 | CAWSVTLGLADSYEQYF
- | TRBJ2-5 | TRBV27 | CASNKIGATPETQYF
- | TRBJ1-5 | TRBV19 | CASSAGSYDNQPQHF
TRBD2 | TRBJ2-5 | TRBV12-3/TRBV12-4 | CASSFGGLKETQYF
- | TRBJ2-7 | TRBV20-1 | CSARDSFSYEQYF
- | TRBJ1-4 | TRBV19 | CASSLQGGSKLFF
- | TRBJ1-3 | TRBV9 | CASSVVGTSGSTIYF
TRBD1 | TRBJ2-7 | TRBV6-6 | CASSYDRGLYEQYF
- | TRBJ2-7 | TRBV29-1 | CSVEYEVPYEQYF
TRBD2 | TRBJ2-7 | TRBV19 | CASSICGGGAYEQYF
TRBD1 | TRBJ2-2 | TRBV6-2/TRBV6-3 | CASSYSGQAYGTGELSF
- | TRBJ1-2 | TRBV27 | CASSHRILGANYGYTF
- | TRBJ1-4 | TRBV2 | CASSEYRGRSEKLFF
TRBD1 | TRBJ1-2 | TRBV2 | CASNNPTGANYGYTF
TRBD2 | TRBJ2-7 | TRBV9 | CASSVDPAGGPYEQYF
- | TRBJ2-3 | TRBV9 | CASSGDGVTDTQYF
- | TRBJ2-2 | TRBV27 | CASAKDPGPNTGELFF
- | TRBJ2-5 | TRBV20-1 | CSAHGGYRETQYF
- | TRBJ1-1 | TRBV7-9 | CASSLISPLDRYTEAFF
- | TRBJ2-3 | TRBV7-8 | CASSRLRSTDTQYF
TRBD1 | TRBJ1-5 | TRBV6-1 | CASSGRTGDRPQHF
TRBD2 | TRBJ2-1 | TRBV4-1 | CASSQRPGLGPNEQFF
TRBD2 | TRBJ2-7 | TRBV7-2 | CASSLGPLAGGRRSYEQYF
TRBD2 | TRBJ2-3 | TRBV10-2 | CASSETGLDAGGRDTQYF
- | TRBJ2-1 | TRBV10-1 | CARSEGQANAQFF
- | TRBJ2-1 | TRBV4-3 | CASSQESGFDEQFF
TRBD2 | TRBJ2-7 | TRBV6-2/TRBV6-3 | CASSYFASGRPSTEQYF
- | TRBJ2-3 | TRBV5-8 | CASSVAETSTDTRYF
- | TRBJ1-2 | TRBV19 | CASSPPFSWVTDGYTF
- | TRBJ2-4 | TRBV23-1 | CASSKTVEYRDIENIQYF
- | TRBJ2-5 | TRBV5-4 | CASRAGVDETQYF
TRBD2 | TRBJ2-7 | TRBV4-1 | CASSQGPGGTNEQYF
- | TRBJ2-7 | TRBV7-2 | CASSLGGLGEQYF
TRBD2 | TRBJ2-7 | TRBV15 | CATSRELGTSYEQYF
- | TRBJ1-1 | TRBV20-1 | CSARVVGLLNTEAFF
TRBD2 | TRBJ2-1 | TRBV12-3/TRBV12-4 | CASSLSSGRASEQFF
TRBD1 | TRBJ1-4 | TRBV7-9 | CASSFGQGNEKLFF
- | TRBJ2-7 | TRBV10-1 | CASRTRGPVSYEQYF
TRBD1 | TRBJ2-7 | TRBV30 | CAWSETGLDEQYF
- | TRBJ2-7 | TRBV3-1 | CASSQNPGQYYEQYF
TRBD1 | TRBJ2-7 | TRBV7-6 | CASSPGQGWYEQYF
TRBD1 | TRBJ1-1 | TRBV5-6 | CASRPTGLDTEAFF
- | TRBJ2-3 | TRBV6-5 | CASSSPVGEGTDTQYF
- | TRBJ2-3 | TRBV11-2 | CASSWGPGRDTQYF
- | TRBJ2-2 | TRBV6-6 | CASSYSAGGELFF
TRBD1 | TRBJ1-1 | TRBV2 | CALIGQGAEAFF
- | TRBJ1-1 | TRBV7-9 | CASSLAGTEAFF
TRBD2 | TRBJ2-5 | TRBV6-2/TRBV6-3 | CASSYTGLAGTQETQYF
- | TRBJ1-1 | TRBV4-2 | CASSRGTKKFEFTEAFF